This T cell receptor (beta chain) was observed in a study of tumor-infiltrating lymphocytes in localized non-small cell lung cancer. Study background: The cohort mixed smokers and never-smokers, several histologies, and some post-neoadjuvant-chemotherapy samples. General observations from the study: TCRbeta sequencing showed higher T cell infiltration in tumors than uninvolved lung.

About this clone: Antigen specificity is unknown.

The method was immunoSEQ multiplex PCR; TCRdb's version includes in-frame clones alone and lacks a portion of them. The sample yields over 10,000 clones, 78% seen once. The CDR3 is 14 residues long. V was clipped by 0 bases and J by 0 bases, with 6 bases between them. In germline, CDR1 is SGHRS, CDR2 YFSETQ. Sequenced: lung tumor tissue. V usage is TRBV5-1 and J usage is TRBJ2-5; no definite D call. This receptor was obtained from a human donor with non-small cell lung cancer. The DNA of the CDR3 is TGCGCCAGCAGCTTGGGGCAGTACCAAGAGACCCAGTACTTC. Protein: CASSLGQYQETQYF.